A selection of T cell receptor beta chains follows, all from one sample in a study of human versus mouse CDR3 diversity and MHC coevolution. Some clones are missing from TCRdb's copy, which holds only in-frame ones; the method was immunoSEQ multiplex PCR. This table has fewer than 100,000 clones, 85% to 95% appearing once. Source material: naive CD4+ T cells from blood. Receptor source: a person aged 30-69 years in good health. CDR3s include the opening cysteine and the closing phenylalanine or tryptophan. The D gene is left open where the match is weak. Clone size appears in some rows only: once, few, many, or a class for an expanded clone.

size: -; J: TRBJ2-2; D: TRBD1; V: TRBV30; DNA: TGTGCCTGGGGGACAGTTGGAACCGGGGAGCTGTTTTTT; CDR3: CAWGTVGTGELFF
size: -; J: TRBJ2-2; D: TRBD1; V: TRBV5-1; DNA: TGCGCCAGCAGCTTTGACAAGACAGGGGGCAGCGGGGAGCTGTTTTTT; CDR3: CASSFDKTGGSGELFF
size: -; J: TRBJ1-2; D: TRBD1; V: TRBV28; DNA: TGTGCCAGCAGCTTGGGGACAGCTTTTAACTATGGCTACACCTTC; CDR3: CASSLGTAFNYGYTF
size: -; J: TRBJ2-1; D: TRBD2; V: TRBV19; DNA: TGTGCCAGTACCTCTCCCGCCGGGACTAGCGTATACAATGAGCAGTTCTTC; CDR3: CASTSPAGTSVYNEQFF
size: -; J: TRBJ1-1; D: TRBD1; V: TRBV14; DNA: TGTGCCAGCAGCATACAGGGGATGAACACTGAAGCTTTCTTT; CDR3: CASSIQGMNTEAFF
size: -; J: TRBJ2-7; D: TRBD1; V: TRBV18; DNA: TGTGCCAGCTCACCTTTGACAGGGAATCAATACGAGCAGTACTTC; CDR3: CASSPLTGNQYEQYF
size: -; J: TRBJ2-7; D: TRBD2; V: TRBV7-8; DNA: TGTGCCAGCAGCTTAGCCGGACTAGCGGGGGGGTCTGAGCAGTACTTC; CDR3: CASSLAGLAGGSEQYF
size: -; J: TRBJ2-7; D: TRBD2; V: TRBV19; DNA: TGTGCCAGTAGCGGACCCGGGACTACCTACGAGCAGTACTTC; CDR3: CASSGPGTTYEQYF
size: -; J: TRBJ2-2; D: TRBD1; V: TRBV7-6; DNA: TGTGCCAGCAGCCCACAGGGGGCCGCCACCGGGGAGCTGTTTTTT; CDR3: CASSPQGAATGELFF
size: -; J: TRBJ1-1; D: TRBD1; V: TRBV7-3; DNA: TGTGCCAGCAGCCAGGACAGGGGGCGGGAAACTGAAGCTTTCTTT; CDR3: CASSQDRGRETEAFF
size: -; J: TRBJ1-1; D: -; V: TRBV7-2; DNA: TGTGCCAGCAGCCCCCAGGGGCGTGAAGCTTTCTTT; CDR3: CASSPQGREAFF
size: once; J: TRBJ2-3; D: -; V: TRBV28; DNA: TGTGCCAGCAGTGCCACGGGCGGGCGCACAGATACGCAGTATTTT; CDR3: CASSATGGRTDTQYF
size: -; J: TRBJ2-1; D: -; V: TRBV27; DNA: TGTGCCAGCAGTCCCAAGACAGGGGAGGGGTACAATGAGCAGTTCTTC; CDR3: CASSPKTGEGYNEQFF
size: once; J: TRBJ2-1; D: -; V: TRBV7-3; DNA: TGTGCCAGCAGCTTAAGTCTAGCGTCATCCTACAATGAGCAGTTCTTC; CDR3: CASSLSLASSYNEQFF
size: -; J: TRBJ2-6; D: TRBD1; V: TRBV6-1; DNA: TGTGCCAGCAGGCTAGGGGGCGCTGGGGCCAACGTCCTGACTTTC; CDR3: CASRLGGAGANVLTF
size: -; J: TRBJ2-7; D: -; V: TRBV7-3; DNA: TGTGCCAGCAGCTTAAGCAGGGGCTACGAGCAGTACTTC; CDR3: CASSLSRGYEQYF
size: -; J: TRBJ1-1; D: -; V: TRBV5-1; DNA: TGCGCCAGCAGCTTGGGAGGCCAACTGAACACTGAAGCTTTCTTT; CDR3: CASSLGGQLNTEAFF
size: -; J: TRBJ2-1; D: -; V: TRBV6-5; DNA: TGTGCCAGCAGTTATTTAGGACAGTTCAATGAGCAGTTCTTC; CDR3: CASSYLGQFNEQFF
size: -; J: TRBJ1-2; D: -; V: TRBV5-6; DNA: TGTGCCAGCAGCCCAGAGGGTCGGGATGGCTACACCTTC; CDR3: CASSPEGRDGYTF
size: once; J: TRBJ1-1; D: -; V: TRBV28; DNA: TGTGCCAGCAGGGACGGACAGCTTAACACTGAAGCTTTCTTT; CDR3: CASRDGQLNTEAFF
size: -; J: TRBJ1-1; D: TRBD1; V: TRBV27; DNA: TGTGCCAGCAGTTTAAGAGGTAGGGCAGGGGGATTGAACACTGAAGCTTTCTTT; CDR3: CASSLRGRAGGLNTEAFF
size: -; J: TRBJ1-1; D: -; V: TRBV27; DNA: TGTGCCAGCAGTTTATCAGGAGCGAACACTGAAGCTTTCTTT; CDR3: CASSLSGANTEAFF
size: -; J: TRBJ1-3; D: -; V: TRBV9; DNA: TGTGCCAGCAGCGTTTCAAAAACCGGGACAAGCTCTGGAAACACCATATATTTT; CDR3: CASSVSKTGTSSGNTIYF
size: -; J: TRBJ1-4; D: -; V: TRBV21-1; DNA: -; CDR3: CASSKERGTVVNYNCFF
size: -; J: TRBJ2-6; D: -; V: TRBV7-3; DNA: TGTGCCAGCAGCCTCAGCTCTGGGGCCAACGTCCTGACTTTC; CDR3: CASSLSSGANVLTF
size: -; J: TRBJ2-3; D: TRBD1; V: TRBV7-9; DNA: TGTGCCAGCAGACCGCGTTTCATCGGGGCAGGGGGCGCAGATACGCAGTATTTT; CDR3: CASRPRFIGAGGADTQYF
size: -; J: TRBJ1-1; D: -; V: TRBV7-2; DNA: TGTGCCAGCAGCTTAAACCCAACCCCAGGGTCTGAAGCTTTCTTT; CDR3: CASSLNPTPGSEAFF
size: -; J: TRBJ2-7; D: TRBD1; V: TRBV15; DNA: TGTGCCACCAGCAGTGGGGGGACAGGGACCTACGAGCAGTACTTC; CDR3: CATSSGGTGTYEQYF
size: once; J: TRBJ1-5; D: -; V: TRBV27; DNA: TGTGCCAGCAGTTTATCAGGGGAAAAGGGTCAGCCCCAGCATTTT; CDR3: CASSLSGEKGQPQHF
size: -; J: TRBJ2-7; D: TRBD1; V: TRBV4-3; DNA: TGCGCCAGCAGCCAAGAGAGACAGGGGGCGGGTGAGCAGTACTTC; CDR3: CASSQERQGAGEQYF
size: -; J: TRBJ2-7; D: -; V: TRBV9; DNA: TGTGCCAGCAGCGTGGGGGGATGGGGGGATCGAGACGAGCAGTACTTC; CDR3: CASSVGGWGDRDEQYF
size: -; J: TRBJ2-3; D: -; V: TRBV19; DNA: TGTGCCAGTACCCCAGTGGGATTCGGGGGAGATACGCAGTATTTT; CDR3: CASTPVGFGGDTQYF
size: -; J: TRBJ1-1; D: -; V: TRBV28; DNA: TGTGCCAGCAGTAATGGGGGGGGAAGCGCCACTGAAGCTTTCTTT; CDR3: CASSNGGGSATEAFF
size: -; J: TRBJ2-1; D: TRBD1; V: TRBV7-9; DNA: TGTGCCAGCAGCCGCAGGGGGTCAAGCTACAATGAGCAGTTCTTC; CDR3: CASSRRGSSYNEQFF
size: -; J: TRBJ2-1; D: TRBD2; V: TRBV7-9; DNA: TGTGCCAGCAGCTCGGGACTAGCCCATGAGCAGTTCTTC; CDR3: CASSSGLAHEQFF
size: -; J: TRBJ1-4; D: -; V: TRBV30; DNA: TGTGCCTGGAGTCGTCCCGGGACATTTTCGAATGAAAAACTGTTTTTT; CDR3: CAWSRPGTFSNEKLFF
size: -; J: TRBJ1-2; D: -; V: TRBV18; DNA: TGTGCCAGCTCACCGGAGGGAGGGCGGCAAGGCTATGGCTACACCTTC; CDR3: CASSPEGGRQGYGYTF
size: -; J: TRBJ2-1; D: TRBD1; V: TRBV11-2; DNA: TGTGCCAGCAGCGGACGACAGGGGGCAAAGTTCTTC; CDR3: CASSGRQGAKFF
size: -; J: TRBJ1-1; D: TRBD1; V: TRBV28; DNA: TGTGCCAGCAGAGCGCCCGGGACAGTGAACACTGAAGCTTTCTTT; CDR3: CASRAPGTVNTEAFF
size: -; J: TRBJ2-2; D: TRBD1; V: TRBV6-5; DNA: TGTGCCAGTTTCGACAGGGGTCGGACCGGGGAGCTGTTTTTT; CDR3: CASFDRGRTGELFF
size: -; J: TRBJ2-1; D: TRBD2; V: TRBV5-1; DNA: TGCGCCAGCAGCCCAAGGCTAGCGGGGGGCCACAATGAGCAGTTCTTC; CDR3: CASSPRLAGGHNEQFF
size: -; J: TRBJ1-6; D: -; V: TRBV14; DNA: TGTGCCAGCAGCCAAGAAAGCAGGTTCCGAATTATGCCCCTCCACTTT; CDR3: CASSQESRFRIMPLHF
size: once; J: TRBJ2-1; D: TRBD2; V: TRBV5-1; DNA: TGCGCCAGCACTCGGACTAGCGGCTACAATGAGCAGTTCTTC; CDR3: CASTRTSGYNEQFF
size: -; J: TRBJ2-7; D: -; V: TRBV5-1; DNA: TGCGCCAGCAGCCTCAACAGGAGAATGTACTTC; CDR3: CASSLNRRMYF
size: -; J: TRBJ2-3; D: TRBD2; V: TRBV30; DNA: TGTGCCTGGAGTGCAAGACTAGCGGCGGATACGCAGTATTTT; CDR3: CAWSARLAADTQYF
size: -; J: TRBJ1-1; D: -; V: TRBV6-1; DNA: TGTGCCAGCAGGATGTTAACTAGCCTTAATGAAGCTTTCTTT; CDR3: CASRMLTSLNEAFF
size: -; J: TRBJ2-7; D: -; V: TRBV18; DNA: TGTGCCAGCTCACCTGCAGGGCAAGGGTCGTACGAGCAGTACTTC; CDR3: CASSPAGQGSYEQYF
size: -; J: TRBJ1-6; D: -; V: TRBV10-2; DNA: TGCGCCACCCTGGGACGGGGGGGAGATACCCTCCACTTT; CDR3: CATLGRGGDTLHF
size: -; J: TRBJ2-1; D: TRBD2; V: TRBV5-4; DNA: TGTGCCAGCAGCTTGTTTGCCGGGGGGGCCTCCTACAATGAGCAGTTCTTC; CDR3: CASSLFAGGASYNEQFF
size: -; J: TRBJ2-2; D: TRBD1; V: TRBV19; DNA: TGTGCCACTTCGGGGACAGGGGCATCTTTGAACACCGGGGAGCTGTTTTTT; CDR3: CATSGTGASLNTGELFF
size: -; J: TRBJ1-2; D: -; V: TRBV7-2; DNA: TGTGCCAGCAGCCCTCGGACCACAAAGGGGGGGTACACCTTC; CDR3: CASSPRTTKGGYTF
size: -; J: TRBJ1-2; D: -; V: TRBV5-4; DNA: TGTGCCAGCAGCTTTATGACAGGTTCTTATGGCTACACCTTC; CDR3: CASSFMTGSYGYTF
size: -; J: TRBJ1-1; D: TRBD1; V: TRBV7-9; DNA: TGTGCCAGCAGCTTGGGGACAGGGGACACTGAAGCTTTCTTT; CDR3: CASSLGTGDTEAFF